Following are 32 T cell receptor beta chains from one sample sequenced in a study of vaccination and CD4 T cells after COVID-19. Documented treatment: approximately 10-day PBMC culture with coronavirus spike peptide pools or control peptides (ViraFEST assay). These receptors' targets are unknown. Cultured CD4+ T-cell DNA underwent Oncomine TCR Beta short-read sequencing. TCRdb re-called the PCR reads through MiXCR, storing one row per CDR3 protein. The top ten clones hold around 8% of a sample with 10,000 to 12,000 distinct CDR3 sequences, roughly 28% of them seen once. The sequenced sample was CD4+ T cells from blood, cultured in vitro. The receptor set was obtained from a human donor who had recovered from COVID-19.

The rearrangement links TRBV27 to TRBJ1-1, with 7 nucleotides matching TRBD1. Germline CDR1 is MNHEY and CDR2 is SMNVEV (reference sequence). This CDR3 is built from 14 residues. V was pared by 9 bases and J by 2 bases, with 9 bases of the junction left unmatched. The CDR3 spells CASGLTGTNTEAFF. For the CDR3, the DNA is TGTGCCAGTGGTTTGACAGGGACTAACACTGAAGCTTTCTTT.

The rearrangement joins TRBV5-1 to TRBJ2-5; D is ambiguous. The germline V gene encodes CDR1 SGHRS and CDR2 YFSETQ. V lost 2 bases and J 2 bases, leaving 7 bases between the germline ends. The CDR3 has 13 residues. CDR3 in DNA: TGCGCCAGCAGCTTCCGAGAGCAAGAGACCCAGTACTTC. Translating gives CASSFREQETQYF.

The chain has TRBV28 and TRBJ2-7; D not certain. The CDR3 covers 13 residues. The V gene's germline CDR1 is MDHEN and CDR2 SYDVKM. Between the trimmed V and J ends, which lost 4 bases and 2 bases, there was a span of 9 bases. This chain's CDR3 is CASSSGLTYEQYF. In DNA, the CDR3 is TGTGCCAGCAGTTCGGGCCTCACCTACGAGCAGTACTTC.

J is TRBJ1-2 and V is TRBV2, with D unclear. Germline V gives CDR1 SNHLY, CDR2 FYNNEI. V lost 7 bases to trimming and J lost 7 bases, with 7 bases between them. The CDR3 is 10 amino acids. The CDR3 coding sequence is TGTGCCAGCATCACCCGTGGCTACACCTTC. Its protein product is CASITRGYTF.

This clonotype is medium-sized. The chain joins TRBV20-1 to TRBJ2-7; possibly TRBD1 or TRBD2 for D (6 bases each). This CDR3 is built from 15 residues. V gave up 4 bases and J gave up 7 bases, with 23 bases separating them. Germline values: CDR1 DFQATT, CDR2 SNEGSKA (reference sequence). CDR3 sequence (DNA): TGCAGTGCTAAGGGGGAGGCGGGCAGTGGCTTGGAGCAGTACTTC. It is translated as CSAKGEAGSGLEQYF.

This chain connects TRBV27 to TRBJ2-2; 7 bases map to TRBD1. Unmatched junction bases numbered 7, after V lost 6 bases and J lost 3 bases. CDR1 is MNHEY, CDR2 SMNVEV, per germline (reference sequence). The CDR3 sequence is 15 residues long. The CDR3, as DNA: TGTGCCAGCAGCCAGACAGGGAGCTACACCGGGGAGCTGTTTTTT. Translating it yields CASSQTGSYTGELFF.

The chain recombines TRBV20-1 with TRBJ2-7; D perhaps matches TRBD1 (5 bases). Germline CDR1 reads DFQATT; CDR2 reads SNEGSKA (reference sequence). The ends were cut back, 6 bases at V and 0 bases at J, with 18 bases in the middle. The CDR3 runs to 15 residues. The CDR3 sequence: CSAPQGARSSYEQYF. The CDR3 bases are TGCAGTGCCCCTCAAGGGGCCAGGAGCTCCTACGAGCAGTACTTC.

The chain combines TRBV9 with TRBJ2-5; maybe TRBD2 (5 bases). V was pared by 3 bases and J by 7 bases, with 16 bases between. The CDR3 totals 14 residues. From germline, CDR1 is SGDLS and CDR2 YYNGEE. This CDR3 is CASSGDTRGRTQYF. The CDR3 DNA reads as TGTGCCAGCAGCGGCGACACCCGAGGGCGGACCCAGTACTTC.

The chain joins TRBV5-1 to TRBJ1-1; TRBD1 matches 7 bases. The CDR3 covers 13 residues. Germline-derived CDR1 and CDR2 are SGHRS and YFSETQ. The V segment lost 4 bases and the J segment 7 bases; nucleotides outside the gene matches: 7. In DNA form, the CDR3 reads TGCGCCAGCAGCCCAGGGGGGCGGGGTGAAGCTTTCTTT. Amino acids: CASSPGGRGEAFF.

The chain links TRBV7-3 to TRBJ2-1; 8 bases fit TRBD2. This CDR3 comprises 15 residues. V lost 8 bases to trimming and J lost 0 bases; unmatched junction nucleotides: 6. The germline gives CDR1 SGHTA, CDR2 FQGTGA. The CDR3 spells CASGVAGRSYNEQFF. The CDR3 DNA is TGTGCCAGCGGAGTAGCGGGGCGCTCCTACAATGAGCAGTTCTTC.

The chain recombines TRBV6-1 with TRBJ1-5; D ambiguous. The germline CDR1 and CDR2 sequences are MNHNS and SASEGT. This CDR3 is 13 amino acids long. V lost 6 bases, J lost 4 bases, and 10 bases lay in between. As DNA, the CDR3 is TGTGCCAGCAGCCTTACACGAAATCAGCCCCAGCATTTT. It yields the protein CASSLTRNQPQHF.

The chain is built from TRBV7-2 and TRBJ2-1; D may be TRBD2 (5 bases). The CDR3 is 16 amino acids. Per germline, CDR1 SGHTA and CDR2 FQGNSA. The ends were cut back, 0 bases at V and 7 bases at J, with 16 bases in the middle. The CDR3, as DNA: TGTGCCAGCAGCTTAGCGCACGGACTCTACATGAATGAGCAGTTCTTC. Amino acids: CASSLAHGLYMNEQFF. Drawing the rest from reference TRBV7-2 and TRBJ2-1, the complete variable domain is GAGVSQSPSNKVTEKGKDVELRCDPISGHTALYWYRQSLGQGLEFLIYFQGNSAPDKSGLPSDRFSAERTGGSVSTLTIQRTQQEDSAVYLCASSLAHGLYMNEQFFGPGTRLTVL.

CDR3 nucleotide sequence: TGTGCCAGCAGCTCCGGGACAGCTCACACAGATACGCAGTATTTT. It yields the protein CASSSGTAHTDTQYF. J is TRBJ2-3 and V is TRBV7-2; 7 bases align to TRBD1. The CDR3 runs 15 residues. Germline loops: CDR1 SGHTA, CDR2 FQGNSA. Germline trimming cut 4 bases from V and 2 bases from J; bases unmatched to any gene: 6.

The rearrangement joins TRBV11-3 to TRBJ2-7, with D unresolved. V lost 5 bases, J lost 4 bases, and 12 bases lay in between. The CDR3 spans 13 residues. CDR1 is SGHNT and CDR2 is YENEEA in the germline V gene. The CDR3 region has the DNA TGTGCCAGCAGCCGTGGACGGCGTTACGAGCAGTACTTC. Protein: CASSRGRRYEQYF.

The chain combines TRBV27 with TRBJ1-2; tentatively, D is TRBD1 (5 bases). Trimming removed 5 bases at V and 0 bases at J, with 19 bases between. The CDR3 has 17 amino acids. CDR1 MNHEY and CDR2 SMNVEV come from the germline V gene (reference sequence). CDR3 protein: CASSREGSTGANYGYTF. CDR3 coding DNA: TGTGCCAGCAGTCGAGAGGGCTCCACGGGGGCTAACTATGGCTACACCTTC.

The rearrangement uses TRBV27 and TRBJ1-1, with no clear D. Between the trimmed V and J ends, which lost 3 bases and 4 bases, there was a span of 12 bases. The CDR3 runs 14 residues. The germline gives CDR1 MNHEY, CDR2 SMNVEV (reference sequence). Here the CDR3 DNA reads TGTGCCAGCAGTTTCAGCGGGGTGGGCACTGAAGCTTTCTTT. This translates into CASSFSGVGTEAFF.

The chain couples TRBV19 to TRBJ1-1; tentatively, D is TRBD1 (5 bases). Trimming stripped 7 bases from V and 1 base from J, with 13 bases between. This CDR3 contains 14 residues. The V gene's germline CDR1 is LNHDA and CDR2 SQIVND (reference sequence). The CDR3, as DNA: TGTGCCAGTACAGCAGGGAATAAGAACACTGAAGCTTTCTTT. Amino acids: CASTAGNKNTEAFF.

This clonotype is medium-sized in the sample. The rearrangement joins TRBV7-9 to TRBJ1-5, with 8 positions matching TRBD1. This CDR3 has 15 amino acids. Germline values: CDR1 SEHNR, CDR2 FQNEAQ (reference sequence). Trimming removed 5 bases from V and 7 bases from J; junction bases left unmatched: 10. CDR3 DNA sequence: TGTGCCAGCAGCCAGGGGGCTGGGGACAGGCAGCCCCAGCATTTT. The encoded protein is CASSQGAGDRQPQHF. Full variable domain (outside the CDR3, taken from reference TRBV7-9 and TRBJ1-5): DTGVSQNPRHKITKRGQNVTFRCDPISEHNRLYWYRQTLGQGPEFLTYFQNEAQLEKSRLLSDRFSAERPKGSFSTLEIQRTEQGDSAMYLCASSQGAGDRQPQHFGDGTRLSIL.

By share, this clonotype ranks as medium-sized (0.01 to 0.1%). This chain joins TRBV27 and TRBJ2-5; D is uncertain. Germline CDR1 and CDR2: MNHEY and SMNVEV (reference sequence). The CDR3 consists of 14 residues. V lost 3 bases and J 4 bases, leaving 12 bases between the germline ends. This chain's CDR3 is CASSFWAQRETQYF. Here the CDR3 DNA reads TGTGCCAGCAGTTTTTGGGCCCAGAGAGAGACCCAGTACTTC.

This clonotype showed up just a few times. V usage is TRBV28 and J usage is TRBJ2-3, with D possibly matching TRBD2 (7 bases). Germline V gene data show CDR1 as MDHEN and CDR2 as SYDVKM. The CDR3 covers 17 residues. V lost 3 bases and J 0 bases, leaving 16 bases between the germline ends. The CDR3 DNA reads as TGTGCCAGCAGTTTGGGGGGGGCCGTAACTAGCACAGATACGCAGTATTTT. Translation: CASSLGGAVTSTDTQYF.

The CDR3 protein is CASSLEAGGASNEQFF. The CDR3 nucleotides are TGTGCCAGCAGCTTAGAAGCCGGGGGTGCCTCCAATGAGCAGTTCTTC. This chain uses TRBV11-1 with TRBJ2-1; a possible D gene is TRBD2 (6 bases). V was shortened by 1 base and J by 6 bases, with 16 bases between the two germline ends. Looked up from germline, CDR1 is SGHAT and CDR2 is FQDESV (reference sequence). The CDR3 loop spans 16 amino acids.

This clonotype turned up a few times. This chain uses TRBV4-1 with TRBJ2-7; no firm D call. The CDR3 is made up of 14 amino acids. The V end was cut by 0 bases, the J end by 6 bases, with 12 bases between. Germline-derived CDR1 and CDR2 are MGHRA and YSYEKL. The CDR3, as DNA: TGCGCCAGCAGCCAAGACCCTGGGCCCCTCGAGCAGTACTTC. It encodes CASSQDPGPLEQYF.

V and J are TRBV27 and TRBJ2-2; D not resolved. The CDR3 length is 14 residues. Trimming left V 10 bases short and J 6 bases short, with 18 bases between. CDR1 MNHEY and CDR2 SMNVEV come from the germline V gene (reference sequence). The CDR3 reads CANLLMGSAGELFF. DNA of the CDR3: TGTGCCAACCTGTTGATGGGGTCGGCCGGGGAGCTGTTTTTT.

In this sample, this clonotype turned up a few times. V usage is TRBV6-5 and J usage is TRBJ2-3; D is possibly TRBD1 or TRBD2 (5 bases each). The V end lost 6 bases, the J end lost 3 bases, and 13 bases lay between the germline ends. This CDR3 has 14 residues. The V gene's germline CDR1 is MNHEY and CDR2 SVGAGI. In DNA, the CDR3 is TGTGCCAGCAGCCACTCGGGACCTACAGATACGCAGTATTTT. It yields the protein CASSHSGPTDTQYF.

This chain connects TRBV20-1 to TRBJ2-7; 7 positions match TRBD2. CDR1 and CDR2 (germline): DFQATT, SNEGSKA (reference sequence). This CDR3 spans 12 amino acids. J gave up 3 bases and V 5 bases, and 4 bases lay outside the gene matches. The CDR3 sequence is CSAPGGNYEQYF. The DNA of the CDR3 is TGCAGTGCTCCGGGGGGAAACTACGAGCAGTACTTC.

This chain joins TRBV24-1 and TRBJ1-5; tentatively, D is TRBD1 (6 bases). Germline V gene data show CDR1 as KGHDR and CDR2 as SFDVKD. Trimming stripped 4 bases from V and 7 bases from J, with 13 bases between. CDR3 length: 14 amino acids. This CDR3 reads CATSETGIRQPQHF. The CDR3 DNA reads as TGTGCCACCAGTGAAACAGGGATAAGGCAGCCCCAGCATTTT.

The chain combines TRBV7-2 with TRBJ1-5; D ambiguous. Germline values: CDR1 SGHTA, CDR2 FQGNSA. The CDR3 covers 13 residues. Deletions cut 5 bases from V and 6 bases from J, with 11 bases between. The CDR3 spells CASSNRPPQPQHF. The DNA for the CDR3 is TGTGCCAGCAGCAACCGACCCCCTCAGCCCCAGCATTTT.

This clonotype showed up just a few times. V gene TRBV5-4 combines with J gene TRBJ2-2; D is undetermined. CDR1 is SGHNT and CDR2 is YYREEE in the germline V gene (reference sequence). V dropped 3 bases and J dropped 11 bases, with 14 bases sitting between them. The length of the CDR3 is 13 residues. CDR3 bases: TGTGCCAGCAGCTCCCCACCATTGGCCGAGCTGTTTTTT. Its protein is CASSSPPLAELFF.

The table lists this clonotype with a few counts. The chain combines TRBV20-1 with TRBJ2-5; D is undetermined. This CDR3 contains 12 residues. CDR1 and CDR2 from the germline V gene are DFQATT and SNEGSKA (reference sequence). Trimming stripped 2 bases from V and 2 bases from J, with 6 bases between. The CDR3 DNA sequence: TGCAGTGCTAGACAGAATCAAGAGACCCAGTACTTC. It is translated as CSARQNQETQYF.

V usage is TRBV20-1 and J usage is TRBJ2-7, with no clear D. CDR1 and CDR2 (germline): DFQATT, SNEGSKA (reference sequence). The V end was cut by 3 bases, the J end by 6 bases, with 12 bases between. CDR3 length: 12 residues. CDR3 nucleotide sequence: TGCAGTGCTAGTGTACAGCACGGCGAGCAGTACTTC. Translation: CSASVQHGEQYF.

The rearrangement links TRBV9 to TRBJ2-7, with a tentative D call TRBD1 (5 bases). V gave up 0 bases and J gave up 3 bases, with 10 bases separating them. The V gene's germline CDR1 is SGDLS and CDR2 YYNGEE. This CDR3 has 14 amino acids. The CDR3 region has the DNA TGTGCCAGCAGCGTAGAAGGACAAGGCTACGAGCAGTACTTC. The encoded protein is CASSVEGQGYEQYF.

The CDR3 reads CASSLNIVRDSYGYTF. Here the CDR3 DNA reads TGTGCCAGCAGTTTAAATATTGTGCGCGACAGCTATGGCTACACCTTC. V is TRBV28 and J is TRBJ1-2; D may be TRBD1 (5 bases). This CDR3 contains 16 residues. Trimming removed 2 bases from V and 4 bases from J, with 17 bases in between. In germline, CDR1 is MDHEN, CDR2 SYDVKM.